This paragraph reports one T cell receptor beta chain. Its specificity is not known. Time point here: baseline, week 1 (first vaccination visit). As to treatment: pre-vaccination baseline after standard-of-care therapy. New WHO grade 3 or 4 IDH1-mutant, ATRX-lost astrocytomas were present in all donors. CDR3 length equals 12 residues. Germline CDR1 reads SQVTM; CDR2 reads ANQGSEA. These data come from a study of a mutant IDH1 vaccine in newly diagnosed glioma. Study background: Sex distribution of treated patients was roughly 62% male and approximately 38% female; mean age was 40.4 years. The earlier regimen, radiotherapy, temozolomide, or both, was most often both. Study-level findings and limits: There seemed to be no relation between pseudoprogression and changes in top peripheral T cell clonotypes.

Repertoires were generated with immunoSEQ multiplex PCR, while TCRdb's copy carries only in-frame clones and drops some. This table holds approximately 100,000 clones, 80% to 90% found once. The sample in question was PBMCs, obtained from a glioma patient treated with radiotherapy, temozolomide or both. This TCR derives from a woman aged 45-59 years with glioma. The rearrangement joins TRBV29-1 to TRBJ1-1, with 11 bases fitting TRBD1. The CDR3 DNA sequence: TGCCTTGCGGGACAGGGGGACACTGAAGCTTTCTTT. As protein: CLAGQGDTEAFF.